This TCR beta chain was identified during a study of identical twins. Unmatched junction bases numbered 4, after V lost 6 bases and J lost 2 bases. The length of the CDR3 is 14 residues. Looked up from germline, CDR1 is WSHSY and CDR2 is SAAADI. This clonotype was counted a few times. TCRdb itself ran the 5' RACE reads through MiXCR, one entry per CDR3 protein. The sample has nearly 200,000 distinct CDR3 sequences; 15% to 20% are singletons. The sample was also reused in another study, on T cells expressing NK-cell markers. That source reports: Expanded NKG2C+ T cell clones were not confirmed as HCMV-specific.

The sequenced sample was CD8+ T cells sorted from blood. This chain joins TRBV10-2 and TRBJ2-7; 10 positions agree with TRBD2. The receptor was isolated from a woman aged 18 to 35 in good health. CDR3 in DNA: TGCGCCAGCAGAGACCTAGCGGGGGCCTACGAGCAGTACTTC. It yields the protein CASRDLAGAYEQYF.